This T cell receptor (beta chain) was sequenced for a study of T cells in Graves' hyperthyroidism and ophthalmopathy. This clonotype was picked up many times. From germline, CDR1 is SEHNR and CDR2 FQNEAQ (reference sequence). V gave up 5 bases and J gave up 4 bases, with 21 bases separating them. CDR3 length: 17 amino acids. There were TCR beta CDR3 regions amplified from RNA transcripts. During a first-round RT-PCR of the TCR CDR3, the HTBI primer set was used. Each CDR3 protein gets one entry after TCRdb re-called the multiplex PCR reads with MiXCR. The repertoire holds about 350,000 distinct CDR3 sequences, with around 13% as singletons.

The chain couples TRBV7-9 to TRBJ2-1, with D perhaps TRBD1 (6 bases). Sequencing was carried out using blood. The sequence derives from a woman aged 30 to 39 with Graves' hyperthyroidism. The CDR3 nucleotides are TGTGCCAGCAGCACCCAGCCGACAGGACGAATTTACAATGAGCAGTTCTTC. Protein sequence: CASSTQPTGRIYNEQFF.